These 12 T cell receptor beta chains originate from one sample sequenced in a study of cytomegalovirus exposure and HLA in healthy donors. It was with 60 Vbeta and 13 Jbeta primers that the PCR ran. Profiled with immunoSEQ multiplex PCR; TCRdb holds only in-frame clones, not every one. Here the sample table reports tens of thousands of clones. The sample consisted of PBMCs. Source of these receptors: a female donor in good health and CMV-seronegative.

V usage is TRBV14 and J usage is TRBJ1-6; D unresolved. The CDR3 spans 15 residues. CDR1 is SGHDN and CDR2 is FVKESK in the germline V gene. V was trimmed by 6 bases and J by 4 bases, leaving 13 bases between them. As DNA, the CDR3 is TGTGCCAGCAGTGGTAATTCGGGGTATAATTCACCCCTCCACTTT. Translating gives CASSGNSGYNSPLHF. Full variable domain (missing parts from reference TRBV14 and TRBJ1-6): EAGVTQFPSHSVIEKGQTVTLRCDPISGHDNLYWYRRVMGKEIKFLLHFVKESKQDESGMPNNRFLAERTGGTYSTLKVQPAELEDSGVYFCASSGNSGYNSPLHFGNGTRLTVT.

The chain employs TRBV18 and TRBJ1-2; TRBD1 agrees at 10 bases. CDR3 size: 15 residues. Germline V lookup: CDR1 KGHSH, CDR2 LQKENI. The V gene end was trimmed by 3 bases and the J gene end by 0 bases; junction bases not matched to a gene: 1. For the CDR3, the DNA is TGTGCCAGCTCACCGGACAGGGGGTCTAACTATGGCTACACCTTC. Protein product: CASSPDRGSNYGYTF.

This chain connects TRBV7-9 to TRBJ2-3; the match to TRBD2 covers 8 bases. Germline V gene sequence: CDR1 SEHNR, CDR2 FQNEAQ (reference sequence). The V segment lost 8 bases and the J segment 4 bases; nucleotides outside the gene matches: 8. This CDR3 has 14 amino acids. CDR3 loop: CASSPAGGPDTQYF. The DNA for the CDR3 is TGTGCCAGCTCCCCGGCGGGGGGACCAGATACGCAGTATTTT.

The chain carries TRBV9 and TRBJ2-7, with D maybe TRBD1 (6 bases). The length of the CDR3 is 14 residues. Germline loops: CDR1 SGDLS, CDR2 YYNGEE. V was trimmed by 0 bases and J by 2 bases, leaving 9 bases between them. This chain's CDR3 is CASSVGDTPYEQYF. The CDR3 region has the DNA TGTGCCAGCAGCGTAGGGGACACTCCCTACGAGCAGTACTTC.

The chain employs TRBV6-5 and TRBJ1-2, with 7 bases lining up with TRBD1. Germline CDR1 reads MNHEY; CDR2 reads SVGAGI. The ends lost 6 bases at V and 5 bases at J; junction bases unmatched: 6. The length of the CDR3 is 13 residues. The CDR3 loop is CASRPQGRYGYTF. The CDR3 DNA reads TGTGCCAGCAGACCACAGGGGAGGTATGGCTACACCTTC.

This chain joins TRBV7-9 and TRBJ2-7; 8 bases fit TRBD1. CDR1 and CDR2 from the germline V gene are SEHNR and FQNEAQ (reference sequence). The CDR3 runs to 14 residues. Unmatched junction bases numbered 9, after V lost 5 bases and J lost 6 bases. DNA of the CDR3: TGTGCCAGCAGCCCCCGACAGGGGTTTCGCGAGCAGTACTTC. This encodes CASSPRQGFREQYF.

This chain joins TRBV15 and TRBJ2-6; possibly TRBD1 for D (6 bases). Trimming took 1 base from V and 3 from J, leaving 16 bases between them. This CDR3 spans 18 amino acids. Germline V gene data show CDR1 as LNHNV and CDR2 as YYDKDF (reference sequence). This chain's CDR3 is CATSRVLGQGHGANVLTF. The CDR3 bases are TGTGCCACCAGCAGAGTTCTTGGTCAGGGGCATGGGGCCAACGTCCTGACTTTC.

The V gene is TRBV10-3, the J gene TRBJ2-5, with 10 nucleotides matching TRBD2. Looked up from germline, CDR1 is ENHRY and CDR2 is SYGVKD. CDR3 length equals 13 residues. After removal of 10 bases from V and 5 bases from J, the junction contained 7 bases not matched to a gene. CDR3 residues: CATQRGGWETQYF. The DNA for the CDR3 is TGTGCCACCCAGCGGGGGGGCTGGGAGACCCAGTACTTC.

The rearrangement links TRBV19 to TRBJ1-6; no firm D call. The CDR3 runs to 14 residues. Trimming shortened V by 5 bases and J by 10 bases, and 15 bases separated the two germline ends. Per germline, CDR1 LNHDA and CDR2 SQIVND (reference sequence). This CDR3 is CASSLGEGQSPLHF. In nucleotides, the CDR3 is TGTGCCAGTAGTCTGGGTGAGGGCCAATCACCCCTCCACTTT.

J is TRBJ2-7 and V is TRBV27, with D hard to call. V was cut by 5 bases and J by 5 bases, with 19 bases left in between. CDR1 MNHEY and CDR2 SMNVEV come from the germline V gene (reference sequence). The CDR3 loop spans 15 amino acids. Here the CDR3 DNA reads TGTGCCAGCAGTCCCCCTTCGTGGCAGTCCCACGAGCAGTACTTC. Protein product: CASSPPSWQSHEQYF.

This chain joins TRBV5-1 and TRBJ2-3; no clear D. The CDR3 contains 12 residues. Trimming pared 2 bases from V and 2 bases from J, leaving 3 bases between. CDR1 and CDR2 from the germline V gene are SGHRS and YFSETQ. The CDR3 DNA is TGCGCCAGCAGCTTCCACACAGATACGCAGTATTTT. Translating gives CASSFHTDTQYF.

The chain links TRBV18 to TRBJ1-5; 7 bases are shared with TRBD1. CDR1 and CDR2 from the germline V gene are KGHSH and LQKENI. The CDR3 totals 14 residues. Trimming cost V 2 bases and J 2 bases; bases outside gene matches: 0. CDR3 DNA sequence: TGTGCCAGCTCACCAGACAGGGGCAATCAGCCCCAGCATTTT. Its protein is CASSPDRGNQPQHF. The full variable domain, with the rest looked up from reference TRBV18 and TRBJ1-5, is NAGVMQNPRHLVRRRGQEARLRCSPMKGHSHVYWYRQLPEEGLKFMVYLQKENIIDESGMPKERFSAEFPKEGPSILRIQQVVRGDSAAYFCASSPDRGNQPQHFGDGTRLSIL.